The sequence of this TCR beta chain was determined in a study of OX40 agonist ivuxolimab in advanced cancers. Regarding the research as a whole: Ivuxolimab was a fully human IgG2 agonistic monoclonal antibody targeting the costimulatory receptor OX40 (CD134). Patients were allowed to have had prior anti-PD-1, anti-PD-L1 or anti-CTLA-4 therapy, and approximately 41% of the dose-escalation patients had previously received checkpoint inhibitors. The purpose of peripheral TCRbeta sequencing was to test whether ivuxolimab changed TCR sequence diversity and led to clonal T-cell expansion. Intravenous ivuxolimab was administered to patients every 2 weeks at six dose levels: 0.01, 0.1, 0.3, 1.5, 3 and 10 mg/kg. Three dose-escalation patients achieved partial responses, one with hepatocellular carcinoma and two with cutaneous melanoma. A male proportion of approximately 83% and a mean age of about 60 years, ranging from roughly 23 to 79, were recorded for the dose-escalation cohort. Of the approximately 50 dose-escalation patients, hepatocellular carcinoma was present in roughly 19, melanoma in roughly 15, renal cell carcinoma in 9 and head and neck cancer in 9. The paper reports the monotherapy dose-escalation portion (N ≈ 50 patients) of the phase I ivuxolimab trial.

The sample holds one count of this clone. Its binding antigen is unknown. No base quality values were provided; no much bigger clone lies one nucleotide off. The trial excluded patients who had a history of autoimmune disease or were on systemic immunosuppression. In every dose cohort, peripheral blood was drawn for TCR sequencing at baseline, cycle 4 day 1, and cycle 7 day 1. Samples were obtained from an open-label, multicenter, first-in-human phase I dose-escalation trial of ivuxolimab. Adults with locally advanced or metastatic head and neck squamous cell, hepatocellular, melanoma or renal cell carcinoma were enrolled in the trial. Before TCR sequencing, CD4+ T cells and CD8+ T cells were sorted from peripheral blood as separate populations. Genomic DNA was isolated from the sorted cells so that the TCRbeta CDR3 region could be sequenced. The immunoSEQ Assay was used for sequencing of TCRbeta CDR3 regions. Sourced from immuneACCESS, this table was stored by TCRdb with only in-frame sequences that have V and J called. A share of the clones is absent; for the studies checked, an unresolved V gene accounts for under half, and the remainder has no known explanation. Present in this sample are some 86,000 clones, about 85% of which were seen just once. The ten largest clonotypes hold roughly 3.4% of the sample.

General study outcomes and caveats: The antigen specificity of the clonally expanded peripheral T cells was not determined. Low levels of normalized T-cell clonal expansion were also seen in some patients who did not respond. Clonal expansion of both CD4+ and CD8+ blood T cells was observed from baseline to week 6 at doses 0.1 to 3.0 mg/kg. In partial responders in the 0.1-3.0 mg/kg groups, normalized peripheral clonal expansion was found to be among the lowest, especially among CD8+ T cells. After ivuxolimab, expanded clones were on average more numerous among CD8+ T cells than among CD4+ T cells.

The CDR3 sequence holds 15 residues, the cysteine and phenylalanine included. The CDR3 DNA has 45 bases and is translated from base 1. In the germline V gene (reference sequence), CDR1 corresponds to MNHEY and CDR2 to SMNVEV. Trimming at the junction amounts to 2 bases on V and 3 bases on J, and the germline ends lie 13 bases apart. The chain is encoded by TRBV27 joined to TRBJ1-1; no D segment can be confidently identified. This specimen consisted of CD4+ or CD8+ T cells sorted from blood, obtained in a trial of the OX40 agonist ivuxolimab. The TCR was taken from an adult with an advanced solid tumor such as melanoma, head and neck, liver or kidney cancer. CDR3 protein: CASSLGAGWDTEAFF. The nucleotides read TGTGCCAGCAGTTTAGGTGCAGGTTGGGACACTGAAGCTTTCTTT.